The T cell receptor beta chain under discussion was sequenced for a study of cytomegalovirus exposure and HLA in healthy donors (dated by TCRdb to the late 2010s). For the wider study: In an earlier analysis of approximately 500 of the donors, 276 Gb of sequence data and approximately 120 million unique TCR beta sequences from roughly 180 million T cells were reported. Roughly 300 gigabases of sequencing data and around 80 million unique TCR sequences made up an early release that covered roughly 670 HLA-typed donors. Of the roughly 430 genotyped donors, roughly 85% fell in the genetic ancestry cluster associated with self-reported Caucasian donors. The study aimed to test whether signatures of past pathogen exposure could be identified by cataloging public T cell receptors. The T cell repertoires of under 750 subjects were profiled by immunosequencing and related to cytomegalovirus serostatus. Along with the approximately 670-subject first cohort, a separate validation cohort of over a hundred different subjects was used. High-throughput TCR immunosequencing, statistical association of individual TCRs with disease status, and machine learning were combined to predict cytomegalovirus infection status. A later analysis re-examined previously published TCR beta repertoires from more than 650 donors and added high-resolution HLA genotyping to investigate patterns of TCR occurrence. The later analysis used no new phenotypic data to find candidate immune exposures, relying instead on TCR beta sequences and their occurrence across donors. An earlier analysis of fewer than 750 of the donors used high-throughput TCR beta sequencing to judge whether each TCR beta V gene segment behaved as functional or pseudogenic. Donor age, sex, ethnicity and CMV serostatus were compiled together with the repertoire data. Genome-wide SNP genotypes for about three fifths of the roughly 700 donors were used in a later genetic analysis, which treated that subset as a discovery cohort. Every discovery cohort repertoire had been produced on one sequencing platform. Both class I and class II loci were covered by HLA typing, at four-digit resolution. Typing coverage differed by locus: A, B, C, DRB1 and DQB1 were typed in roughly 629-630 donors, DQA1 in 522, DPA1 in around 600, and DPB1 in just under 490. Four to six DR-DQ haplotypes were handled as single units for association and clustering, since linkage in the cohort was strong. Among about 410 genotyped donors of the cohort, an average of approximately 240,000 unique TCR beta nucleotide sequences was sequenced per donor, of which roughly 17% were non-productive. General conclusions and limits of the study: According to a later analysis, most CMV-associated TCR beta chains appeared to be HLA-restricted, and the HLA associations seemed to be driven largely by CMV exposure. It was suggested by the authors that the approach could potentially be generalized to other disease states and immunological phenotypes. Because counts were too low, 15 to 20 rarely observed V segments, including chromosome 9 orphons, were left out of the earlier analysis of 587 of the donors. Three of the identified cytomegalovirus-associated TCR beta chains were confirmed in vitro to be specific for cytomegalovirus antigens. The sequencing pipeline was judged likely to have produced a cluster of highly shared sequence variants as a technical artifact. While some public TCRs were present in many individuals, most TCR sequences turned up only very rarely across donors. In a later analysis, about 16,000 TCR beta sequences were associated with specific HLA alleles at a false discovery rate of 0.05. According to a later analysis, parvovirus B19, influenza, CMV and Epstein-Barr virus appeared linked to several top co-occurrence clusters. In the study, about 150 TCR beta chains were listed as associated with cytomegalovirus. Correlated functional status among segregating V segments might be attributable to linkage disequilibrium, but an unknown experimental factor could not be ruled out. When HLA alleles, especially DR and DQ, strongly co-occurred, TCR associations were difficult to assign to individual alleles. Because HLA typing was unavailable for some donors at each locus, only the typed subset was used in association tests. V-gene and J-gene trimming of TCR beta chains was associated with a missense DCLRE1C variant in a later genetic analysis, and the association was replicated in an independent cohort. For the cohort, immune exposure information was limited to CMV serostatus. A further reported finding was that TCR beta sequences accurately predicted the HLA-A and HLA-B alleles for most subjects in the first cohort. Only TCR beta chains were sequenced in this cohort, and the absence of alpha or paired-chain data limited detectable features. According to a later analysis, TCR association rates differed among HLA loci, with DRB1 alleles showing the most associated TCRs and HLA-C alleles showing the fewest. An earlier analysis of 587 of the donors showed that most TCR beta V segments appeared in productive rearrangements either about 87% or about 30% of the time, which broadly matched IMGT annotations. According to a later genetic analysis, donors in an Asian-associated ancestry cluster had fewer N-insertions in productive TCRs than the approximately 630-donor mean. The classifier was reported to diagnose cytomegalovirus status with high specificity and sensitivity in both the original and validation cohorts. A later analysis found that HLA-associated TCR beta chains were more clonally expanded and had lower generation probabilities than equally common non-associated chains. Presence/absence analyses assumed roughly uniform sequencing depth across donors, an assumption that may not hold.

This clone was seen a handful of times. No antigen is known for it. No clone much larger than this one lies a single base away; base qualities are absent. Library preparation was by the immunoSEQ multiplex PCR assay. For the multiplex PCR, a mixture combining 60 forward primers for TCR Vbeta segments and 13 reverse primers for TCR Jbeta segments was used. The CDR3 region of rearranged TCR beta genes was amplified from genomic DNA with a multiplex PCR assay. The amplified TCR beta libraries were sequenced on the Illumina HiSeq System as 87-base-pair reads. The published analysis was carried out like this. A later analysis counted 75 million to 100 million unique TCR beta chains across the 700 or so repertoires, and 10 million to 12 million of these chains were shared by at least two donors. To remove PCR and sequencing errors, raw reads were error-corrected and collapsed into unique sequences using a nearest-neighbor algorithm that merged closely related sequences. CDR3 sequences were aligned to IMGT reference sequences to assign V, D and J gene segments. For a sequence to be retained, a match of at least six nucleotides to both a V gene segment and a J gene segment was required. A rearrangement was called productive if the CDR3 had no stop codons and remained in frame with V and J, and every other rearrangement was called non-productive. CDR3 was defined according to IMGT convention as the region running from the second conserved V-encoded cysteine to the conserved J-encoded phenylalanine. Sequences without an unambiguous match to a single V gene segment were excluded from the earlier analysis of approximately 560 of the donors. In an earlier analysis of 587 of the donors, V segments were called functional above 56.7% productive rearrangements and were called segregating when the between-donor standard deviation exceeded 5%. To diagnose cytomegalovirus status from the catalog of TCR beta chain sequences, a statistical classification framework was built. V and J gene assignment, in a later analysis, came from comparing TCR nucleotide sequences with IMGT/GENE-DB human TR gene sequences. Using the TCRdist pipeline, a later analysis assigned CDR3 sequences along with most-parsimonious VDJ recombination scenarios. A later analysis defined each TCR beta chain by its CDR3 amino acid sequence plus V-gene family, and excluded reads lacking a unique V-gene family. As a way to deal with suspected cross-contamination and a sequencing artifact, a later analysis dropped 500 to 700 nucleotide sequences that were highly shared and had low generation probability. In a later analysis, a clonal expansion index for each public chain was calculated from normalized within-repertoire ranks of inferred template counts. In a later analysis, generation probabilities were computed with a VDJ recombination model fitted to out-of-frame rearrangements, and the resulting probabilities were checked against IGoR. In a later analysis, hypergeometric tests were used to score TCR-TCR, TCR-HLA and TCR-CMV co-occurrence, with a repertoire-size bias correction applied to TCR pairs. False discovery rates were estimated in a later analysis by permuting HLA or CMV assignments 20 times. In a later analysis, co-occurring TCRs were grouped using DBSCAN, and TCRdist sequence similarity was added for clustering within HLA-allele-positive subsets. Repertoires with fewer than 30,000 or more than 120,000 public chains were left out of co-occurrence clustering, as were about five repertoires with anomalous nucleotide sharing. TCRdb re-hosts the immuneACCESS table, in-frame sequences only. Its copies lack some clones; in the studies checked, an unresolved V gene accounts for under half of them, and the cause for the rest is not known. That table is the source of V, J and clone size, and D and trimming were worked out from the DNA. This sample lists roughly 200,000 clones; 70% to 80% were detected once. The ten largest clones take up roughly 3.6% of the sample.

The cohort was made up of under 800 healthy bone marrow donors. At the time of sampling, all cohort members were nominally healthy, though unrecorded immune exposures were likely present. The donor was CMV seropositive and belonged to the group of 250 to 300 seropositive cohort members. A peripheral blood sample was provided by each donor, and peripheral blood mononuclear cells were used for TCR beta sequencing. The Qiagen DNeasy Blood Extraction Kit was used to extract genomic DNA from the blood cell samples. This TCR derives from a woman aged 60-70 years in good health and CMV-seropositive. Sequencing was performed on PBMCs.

The DNA reads TGCGCCAGCAGCTTGCAATGGGCCACAGGGAGCGGTGAGACCCAGTACTTC. Translated, this gives CASSLQWATGSGETQYF. Recombination connected TRBV5-1 to TRBJ2-5; TRBD1 is possibly the D segment (6 matching bases). The germline V gene supplies CDR1 SGHRS and CDR2 YFSETQ. Including cysteine and phenylalanine, the CDR3 has 17 amino acids. Only the CDR3 portion is preserved as DNA: 51 bases, with reading frame beginning at the first base. V is clipped by 1 base and J by 5 bases, and the sequence between their germline boundaries is 21 bases long. Full variable domain (CDR3 extended with the reference TRBV5-1 and TRBJ2-5 proteins): KAGVTQTPRYLIKTRGQQVTLSCSPISGHRSVSWYQQTPGQGLQFLFEYFSETQRNKGNFPGRFSGRQFSNSRSEMNVSTLELGDSALYLCASSLQWATGSGETQYFGPGTRLLVL.